These T cell receptor beta chains were read from a single sample in a study of T-cell memory formation after mild COVID-19. A single record per CDR3 protein comes from TCRdb applying MiXCR to the 5' RACE reads. The sample includes around 200,000 distinct CDR3 sequences, about 22% of them seen just once. Material: PBMCs or a T cell subset sorted from them (not recorded which). The receptors shown here come from an adult woman who had mild COVID-19 (a few samples of this study predate the infection). Cell type and time point are not known. Each CDR3 is given with its conserved first and last residue. The D gene is left open where the match is weak. The size entry is marked missing in some rows and otherwise reads once, few, many or a size class.

clone size: -
V gene: TRBV24-1
D gene: -
J gene: TRBJ2-3
CDR3 length: 18
CDR3 protein: CATSDSSVERLRTDTQYF
CDR3 DNA: TGTGCCACCAGTGATTCTTCGGTGGAGAGGCTCCGGACAGATACGCAGTATTTT

clone size: few
V gene: TRBV14
D gene: -
J gene: TRBJ2-1
CDR3 length: 12
CDR3 protein: CASSPTAGEQFF
CDR3 DNA: TGTGCCAGCAGCCCTACTGCAGGCGAGCAGTTCTTC

clone size: -
V gene: TRBV24-1
D gene: -
J gene: TRBJ1-1
CDR3 length: 13
CDR3 protein: CATSDSANTDAFF
CDR3 DNA: TGTGCCACCAGTGATTCGGCTAACACTGACGCTTTCTTT

clone size: few
V gene: TRBV5-1
D gene: -
J gene: TRBJ2-7
CDR3 length: 17
CDR3 protein: CASSFVGLGGRDYEQYF
CDR3 DNA: TGCGCCAGCAGCTTCGTAGGACTCGGGGGCCGAGACTACGAGCAGTACTTC

clone size: -
V gene: TRBV2
D gene: -
J gene: TRBJ2-7
CDR3 length: 14
CDR3 protein: CASSEPGRTYEQYF
CDR3 DNA: TGTGCCAGCAGTGAACCAGGGAGGACCTACGAGCAGTACTTC

clone size: few
V gene: TRBV29-1
D gene: TRBD2
J gene: TRBJ2-1
CDR3 length: 13
CDR3 protein: CSALSGRAGEQFF
CDR3 DNA: TGCAGCGCCCTTAGCGGGAGGGCTGGTGAGCAGTTCTTC

clone size: -
V gene: TRBV6-5
D gene: TRBD1
J gene: TRBJ1-1
CDR3 length: 17
CDR3 protein: CASNRLPTGSLNTEAFF
CDR3 DNA: TGTGCCAGCAACCGATTACCGACAGGGTCTCTGAACACTGAAGCTTTCTTT

clone size: -
V gene: TRBV4-1
D gene: -
J gene: TRBJ1-1
CDR3 length: 15
CDR3 protein: CASSQLVQGNTEAFF
CDR3 DNA: TGCGCCAGCAGCCAATTAGTACAGGGAAACACTGAAGCTTTCTTT

clone size: few
V gene: TRBV7-9
D gene: -
J gene: TRBJ2-3
CDR3 length: 14
CDR3 protein: CASSRFVDTDTQYF
CDR3 DNA: TGTGCCAGCAGCCGTTTCGTTGACACAGATACGCAGTATTTT

clone size: few
V gene: TRBV6-5
D gene: -
J gene: TRBJ1-5
CDR3 length: 14
CDR3 protein: CASSLTLGDQPQHF
CDR3 DNA: TGTGCCAGCAGTTTGACCTTGGGGGATCAGCCCCAGCATTTT

clone size: -
V gene: TRBV20-1
D gene: -
J gene: TRBJ2-7
CDR3 length: 13
CDR3 protein: CSARGKLDYEQYF
CDR3 DNA: TGCAGTGCTAGAGGGAAGCTAGACTACGAGCAGTACTTC

clone size: -
V gene: TRBV4-1
D gene: TRBD2
J gene: TRBJ2-7
CDR3 length: 17
CDR3 protein: CASSPVTSGGARVEQYF
CDR3 DNA: TGCGCCAGCAGCCCCGTAACTAGCGGGGGGGCACGCGTCGAGCAGTACTTC

clone size: -
V gene: TRBV5-6
D gene: -
J gene: TRBJ2-7
CDR3 length: 14
CDR3 protein: CASSLRGVSYEQYF
CDR3 DNA: TGTGCCAGCAGCTTGAGAGGGGTCTCCTACGAGCAGTACTTC

clone size: -
V gene: TRBV4-3
D gene: TRBD2
J gene: TRBJ2-3
CDR3 length: 17
CDR3 protein: CASSQDRSLAARDTQYF
CDR3 DNA: TGCGCCAGCAGCCAAGATCGAAGCCTAGCGGCCCGGGATACGCAGTATTTT

clone size: few
V gene: TRBV12-3/TRBV12-4
D gene: TRBD2
J gene: TRBJ2-1
CDR3 length: 20
CDR3 protein: CASSPSGLAGGPQSYNEQFF
CDR3 DNA: TGTGCCAGCAGTCCTTCGGGACTAGCGGGGGGGCCCCAGTCCTACAATGAGCAGTTCTTC

clone size: -
V gene: TRBV7-9
D gene: -
J gene: TRBJ2-7
CDR3 length: 15
CDR3 protein: CASSTRPTGVYEQYF
CDR3 DNA: TGTGCCAGCAGCACAAGACCGACAGGAGTCTACGAGCAGTACTTC

clone size: -
V gene: TRBV10-3
D gene: -
J gene: TRBJ2-7
CDR3 length: 14
CDR3 protein: CAISELGGNYEQYF
CDR3 DNA: TGTGCCATCAGTGAGTTGGGCGGGAACTACGAGCAGTACTTC

clone size: few
V gene: TRBV27
D gene: -
J gene: TRBJ1-1
CDR3 length: 15
CDR3 protein: CASSIWGTPNTEAFF
CDR3 DNA: TGTGCCAGCAGCATATGGGGAACCCCGAACACTGAAGCTTTCTTT

clone size: -
V gene: TRBV9
D gene: -
J gene: TRBJ2-1
CDR3 length: 15
CDR3 protein: CASSVGASTYNEQFF
CDR3 DNA: TGTGCCAGCAGCGTAGGGGCTAGCACCTACAATGAGCAGTTCTTC

clone size: -
V gene: TRBV4-1
D gene: -
J gene: TRBJ1-1
CDR3 length: 13
CDR3 protein: CASSQDRGSEAFF
CDR3 DNA: TGCGCCAGCAGCCAAGATAGGGGTTCCGAAGCTTTCTTT

clone size: -
V gene: TRBV7-9
D gene: -
J gene: TRBJ1-5
CDR3 length: 17
CDR3 protein: CASSGRDGDFSNQPQHF
CDR3 DNA: TGTGCCAGCAGCGGACGGGACGGAGATTTTAGCAATCAGCCCCAGCATTTT

clone size: -
V gene: TRBV12-3/TRBV12-4
D gene: TRBD2
J gene: TRBJ2-5
CDR3 length: 15
CDR3 protein: CASSFTSGGEETQYF
CDR3 DNA: TGTGCCAGCAGTTTTACTAGCGGGGGCGAAGAGACCCAGTACTTC

clone size: once
V gene: TRBV2
D gene: -
J gene: TRBJ2-7
CDR3 length: 14
CDR3 protein: CASSEGLVVYEQYF
CDR3 DNA: TGTGCCAGCAGTGAGGGGCTAGTCGTCTACGAGCAGTACTTC

clone size: many
V gene: TRBV6-5
D gene: -
J gene: TRBJ1-6
CDR3 length: 13
CDR3 protein: CASSYSGNSPLHF
CDR3 DNA: TGTGCCAGCAGTTACTCGGGTAATTCACCCCTCCACTTT

clone size: few
V gene: TRBV19
D gene: -
J gene: TRBJ1-1
CDR3 length: 12
CDR3 protein: CASSISNTEAFF
CDR3 DNA: TGTGCCAGTAGTATATCAAACACTGAAGCTTTCTTT

clone size: few
V gene: TRBV13
D gene: TRBD1
J gene: TRBJ2-4
CDR3 length: 16
CDR3 protein: CASSSDRGLAKNIQYF
CDR3 DNA: TGTGCCAGCAGCTCCGACAGGGGCCTAGCCAAAAACATTCAGTACTTC

clone size: -
V gene: TRBV7-9
D gene: TRBD2
J gene: TRBJ2-1
CDR3 length: 15
CDR3 protein: CASSARGGPSNEQFF
CDR3 DNA: TGTGCCAGCAGCGCCCGCGGGGGGCCGTCCAATGAGCAGTTCTTC

clone size: few
V gene: TRBV7-2
D gene: TRBD1
J gene: TRBJ2-1
CDR3 length: 15
CDR3 protein: CASSTTGTPYNEQFF
CDR3 DNA: TGTGCCAGCAGCACGACAGGGACCCCCTACAATGAGCAGTTCTTC

clone size: few
V gene: TRBV12-3/TRBV12-4
D gene: TRBD1
J gene: TRBJ1-6
CDR3 length: 14
CDR3 protein: CASRLDRGASPLHF
CDR3 DNA: TGTGCCAGCAGACTTGACAGGGGCGCTTCACCCCTCCACTTT

clone size: -
V gene: TRBV15
D gene: -
J gene: TRBJ2-2
CDR3 length: 16
CDR3 protein: CATSRDGGAVTGELFF
CDR3 DNA: TGTGCCACCAGCAGAGATGGGGGGGCCGTCACCGGGGAGCTGTTTTTT

clone size: few
V gene: TRBV4-3
D gene: TRBD2
J gene: TRBJ2-3
CDR3 length: 21
CDR3 protein: CASSQDWYTGTSGSGTDTQYF
CDR3 DNA: TGCGCCAGCAGCCAAGATTGGTATACCGGGACTAGCGGGAGCGGCACAGATACGCAGTATTTT

clone size: few
V gene: TRBV4-2
D gene: -
J gene: TRBJ2-6
CDR3 length: 12
CDR3 protein: CASSPAGNVLTF
CDR3 DNA: TGTGCCAGCAGCCCCGCTGGAAACGTCCTGACTTTC

clone size: many
V gene: TRBV27
D gene: -
J gene: TRBJ1-1
CDR3 length: 14
CDR3 protein: CASSALTGNTEAFF
CDR3 DNA: TGTGCCAGCAGTGCACTAACAGGGAACACTGAAGCTTTCTTT

clone size: -
V gene: TRBV12-3/TRBV12-4
D gene: TRBD2
J gene: TRBJ2-7
CDR3 length: 17
CDR3 protein: CASSLRTSGNPNYEQYF
CDR3 DNA: TGTGCCAGCAGCTTACGGACTAGCGGGAACCCTAACTACGAGCAGTACTTC

clone size: -
V gene: TRBV2
D gene: TRBD1
J gene: TRBJ2-5
CDR3 length: 14
CDR3 protein: CASTAPTGWETQYF
CDR3 DNA: TGTGCCAGCACCGCCCCGACAGGGTGGGAGACCCAGTACTTC

clone size: -
V gene: TRBV4-1
D gene: -
J gene: TRBJ2-7
CDR3 length: 15
CDR3 protein: CASRPSDTEFYEQYF
CDR3 DNA: TGCGCCAGCAGGCCATCCGACACGGAATTTTACGAGCAGTACTTC

clone size: -
V gene: TRBV12-3/TRBV12-4
D gene: TRBD1
J gene: TRBJ2-5
CDR3 length: 17
CDR3 protein: CASSLEGQGPFGETQYF
CDR3 DNA: TGTGCCAGCAGTTTAGAGGGACAGGGGCCCTTTGGAGAGACCCAGTACTTC

clone size: -
V gene: TRBV14
D gene: -
J gene: TRBJ2-3
CDR3 length: 16
CDR3 protein: CASSPQEGDLPDTQYF
CDR3 DNA: TGTGCCAGCAGCCCCCAGGAGGGGGATCTGCCAGATACGCAGTATTTT

clone size: -
V gene: TRBV7-9
D gene: -
J gene: TRBJ1-1
CDR3 length: 15
CDR3 protein: CASSSQTDMNTEAFF
CDR3 DNA: TGTGCCAGCAGCTCCCAGACAGACATGAACACTGAAGCTTTCTTT

clone size: -
V gene: TRBV4-3
D gene: TRBD1
J gene: TRBJ2-1
CDR3 length: 17
CDR3 protein: CASSPRYGTGESEEQFF
CDR3 DNA: TGCGCCAGCAGCCCCCGATATGGGACAGGGGAAAGTGAGGAGCAGTTCTTC

clone size: -
V gene: TRBV9
D gene: -
J gene: TRBJ2-2
CDR3 length: 17
CDR3 protein: CASTSPLRGPNTGELFF
CDR3 DNA: TGTGCCAGCACCTCACCCCTTAGAGGCCCTAACACCGGGGAGCTGTTTTTT

clone size: few
V gene: TRBV29-1
D gene: TRBD2
J gene: TRBJ2-1
CDR3 length: 18
CDR3 protein: CSVEDGTSGVSSYNEQFF
CDR3 DNA: TGCAGCGTTGAAGACGGGACTAGCGGGGTGAGCTCCTACAATGAGCAGTTCTTC

clone size: few
V gene: TRBV6-2/TRBV6-3
D gene: TRBD2
J gene: TRBJ2-7
CDR3 length: 19
CDR3 protein: CASSSFLTSGRMKSYEQYF
CDR3 DNA: TGTGCCAGCAGTTCCTTCTTGACTAGCGGGAGGATGAAGTCCTACGAGCAGTACTTC

clone size: -
V gene: TRBV12-3/TRBV12-4
D gene: TRBD2
J gene: TRBJ2-1
CDR3 length: 17
CDR3 protein: CASSLTSAALTYNEQFF
CDR3 DNA: TGTGCCAGCAGTTTAACTAGCGCGGCCCTAACCTACAATGAGCAGTTCTTC

clone size: few
V gene: TRBV28
D gene: TRBD1
J gene: TRBJ2-7
CDR3 length: 14
CDR3 protein: CASTPGTGRREQYF
CDR3 DNA: TGTGCCAGCACCCCAGGGACAGGCCGTAGGGAGCAGTACTTC

clone size: -
V gene: TRBV6-6
D gene: -
J gene: TRBJ2-3
CDR3 length: 14
CDR3 protein: CASSDHSDTDTQYF
CDR3 DNA: TGTGCCAGCAGTGACCACTCTGACACAGATACGCAGTATTTT

clone size: -
V gene: TRBV7-8
D gene: TRBD2
J gene: TRBJ2-2
CDR3 length: 17
CDR3 protein: CASSSLGLAGVTGELFF
CDR3 DNA: TGTGCCAGCAGCTCCCTCGGACTAGCGGGAGTTACCGGGGAGCTGTTTTTT

clone size: few
V gene: TRBV5-1
D gene: -
J gene: TRBJ2-7
CDR3 length: 13
CDR3 protein: CASSLKIRGEQYF
CDR3 DNA: TGCGCCAGCAGCTTGAAGATCAGGGGCGAGCAGTACTTC

clone size: -
V gene: TRBV3-1
D gene: -
J gene: TRBJ1-3
CDR3 length: 18
CDR3 protein: CASSQDIFVGDSGNTIYF
CDR3 DNA: TGTGCCAGCAGCCAAGATATTTTCGTGGGAGACTCTGGAAACACCATATATTTT

clone size: few
V gene: TRBV5-5
D gene: -
J gene: TRBJ2-2
CDR3 length: 14
CDR3 protein: CASSSGPNTGELFF
CDR3 DNA: TGTGCCAGCAGCTCGGGACCAAACACCGGGGAGCTGTTTTTT

clone size: -
V gene: TRBV29-1
D gene: -
J gene: TRBJ2-1
CDR3 length: 11
CDR3 protein: CSVRLGDEQFF
CDR3 DNA: TGCAGCGTCCGCCTGGGGGATGAGCAGTTCTTC

clone size: few
V gene: TRBV7-9
D gene: TRBD1
J gene: TRBJ1-1
CDR3 length: 15
CDR3 protein: CASSQGAYMNTEAFF
CDR3 DNA: TGTGCCAGCAGTCAGGGGGCTTACATGAACACTGAAGCTTTCTTT

clone size: -
V gene: TRBV20-1
D gene: -
J gene: TRBJ2-7
CDR3 length: 15
CDR3 protein: CSANPTGFGSYEQYF
CDR3 DNA: TGCAGTGCTAACCCTACAGGGTTTGGATCCTACGAGCAGTACTTC

clone size: -
V gene: TRBV3-1
D gene: TRBD2
J gene: TRBJ2-5
CDR3 length: 16
CDR3 protein: CASSQEAGGNQETQYF
CDR3 DNA: TGTGCCAGCAGCCAAGAAGCGGGGGGAAATCAAGAGACCCAGTACTTC

clone size: -
V gene: TRBV11-2
D gene: -
J gene: TRBJ1-6
CDR3 length: 13
CDR3 protein: CASRYIGNSPLHF
CDR3 DNA: TGTGCCAGCAGATATATAGGGAATTCACCCCTCCACTTT

clone size: -
V gene: TRBV7-9
D gene: -
J gene: TRBJ2-5
CDR3 length: 14
CDR3 protein: CASSSYGTIETQYF
CDR3 DNA: TGTGCCAGCAGCTCCTATGGGACAATAGAGACCCAGTACTTC

clone size: few
V gene: TRBV30
D gene: -
J gene: TRBJ2-7
CDR3 length: 13
CDR3 protein: CAWSATVFYEQYF
CDR3 DNA: TGTGCCTGGAGTGCGACAGTATTCTACGAGCAGTACTTC

clone size: few
V gene: TRBV4-1
D gene: -
J gene: TRBJ1-2
CDR3 length: 18
CDR3 protein: CASSQLTQPNMINYGYTF
CDR3 DNA: TGCGCCAGCAGCCAACTGACCCAGCCCAACATGATTAACTATGGCTACACCTTC

clone size: -
V gene: TRBV20-1
D gene: -
J gene: TRBJ2-1
CDR3 length: 13
CDR3 protein: CSGGTGYLNEQFF
CDR3 DNA: TGCAGTGGGGGCACGGGATACCTTAATGAGCAGTTCTTC